This T cell receptor beta chain was captured by sequencing in a study of blood T cell repertoires in COVID-19. Germline V CDR1 and CDR2: SGHRS, YFSETQ. The CDR3 extends over 14 amino acids. Trimming took 0 bases from V and 2 from J, leaving 8 bases between them. Produced via immunoSEQ multiplex PCR; TCRdb's table is partial and in-frame only. The data show 230,000 or so clones, about 85% seen once. With respect to this clone: This sample includes further DNA sequences coding for the same CDR3.

The TCR sequence derives from a woman aged 45-65 years who had been exposed to COVID-19. This rearrangement joins TRBV5-1 to TRBJ1-1; D might be TRBD1 (6 bases). Sequencing was performed on PBMCs or T cells enriched from blood (not recorded which). This CDR3 reads CASSLGTANTEAFF. As DNA, the CDR3 is TGCGCCAGCAGCTTGGGGACAGCTAACACTGAAGCTTTCTTT.